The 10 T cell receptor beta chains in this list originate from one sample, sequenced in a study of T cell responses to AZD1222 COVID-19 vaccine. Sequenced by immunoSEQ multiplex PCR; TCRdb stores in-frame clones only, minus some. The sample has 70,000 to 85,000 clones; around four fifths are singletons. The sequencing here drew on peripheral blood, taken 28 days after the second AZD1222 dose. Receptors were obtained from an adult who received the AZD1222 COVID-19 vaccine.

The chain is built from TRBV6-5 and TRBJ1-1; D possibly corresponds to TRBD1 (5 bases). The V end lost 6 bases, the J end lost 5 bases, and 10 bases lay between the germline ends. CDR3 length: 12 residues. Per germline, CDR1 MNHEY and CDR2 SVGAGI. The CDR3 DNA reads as TGTGCCAGCAGGTCCCGGGGGACTGAAGCTTTCTTT. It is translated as CASRSRGTEAFF.

CDR3: CASSLGATDTQYF. CDR3 coding DNA: TGTGCCAGCAGCCTTGGGGCCACAGATACGCAGTATTTT. The chain couples TRBV13 to TRBJ2-3; D possibly corresponds to TRBD1 (5 bases). CDR1 is PRHDT, CDR2 FYEKMQ, per germline (reference sequence). This CDR3 is built from 13 residues. V lost 5 bases to trimming and J lost 2 bases, with 8 bases between them.

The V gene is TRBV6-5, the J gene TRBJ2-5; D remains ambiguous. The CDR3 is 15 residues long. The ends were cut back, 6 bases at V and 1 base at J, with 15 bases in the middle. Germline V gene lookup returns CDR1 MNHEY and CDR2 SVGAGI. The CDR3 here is CASRPRLWGQETQYF. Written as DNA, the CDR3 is TGTGCCAGCAGACCACGACTTTGGGGCCAAGAGACCCAGTACTTC.

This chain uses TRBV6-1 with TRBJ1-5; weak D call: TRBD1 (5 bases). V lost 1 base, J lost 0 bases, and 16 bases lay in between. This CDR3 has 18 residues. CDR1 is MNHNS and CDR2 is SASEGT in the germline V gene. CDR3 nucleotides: TGTGCCAGCAGTGAAGGCTTTGGGCAGGGAATTAGCAATCAGCCCCAGCATTTT. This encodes CASSEGFGQGISNQPQHF.

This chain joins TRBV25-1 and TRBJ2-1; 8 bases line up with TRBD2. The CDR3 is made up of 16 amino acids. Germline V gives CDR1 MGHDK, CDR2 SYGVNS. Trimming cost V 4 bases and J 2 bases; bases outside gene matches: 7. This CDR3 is CASSVLTSGAYNEQFF. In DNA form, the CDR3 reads TGTGCCAGCAGTGTCCTAACTAGCGGTGCCTACAATGAGCAGTTCTTC.

The CDR3 DNA is TGTGCCAGCAGGGCGCTAGCGGGAAGGGCCGGGGAGCTGTTTTTT. Translated, it gives CASRALAGRAGELFF. The chain employs TRBV27 and TRBJ2-2; 9 bases fit TRBD2. The CDR3 loop spans 15 amino acids. The V and J ends lost 6 bases and 6 bases, in that order; junction bases with no gene match: 8. Germline V gene lookup returns CDR1 MNHEY and CDR2 SMNVEV (reference sequence).

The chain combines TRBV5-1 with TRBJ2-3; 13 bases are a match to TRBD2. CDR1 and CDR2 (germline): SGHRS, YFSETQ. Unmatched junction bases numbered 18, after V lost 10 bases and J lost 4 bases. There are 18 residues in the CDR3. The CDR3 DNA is TGCGCCGCAAGGAGAGGACTAGCGGGAGAGTTTTTTCCAGATACGCAGTATTTT. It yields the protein CAARRGLAGEFFPDTQYF.

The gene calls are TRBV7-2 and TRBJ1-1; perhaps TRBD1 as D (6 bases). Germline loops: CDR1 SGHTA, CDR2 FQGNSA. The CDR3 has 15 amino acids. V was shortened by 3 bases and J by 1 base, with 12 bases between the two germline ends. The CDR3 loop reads CASSLMGGRNTEAFF. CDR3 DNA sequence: TGTGCCAGCAGCTTGATGGGGGGGCGGAACACTGAAGCTTTCTTT.

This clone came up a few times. The CDR3 sequence is CASSLRPTGTMNTEAFF. For the CDR3, the DNA is TGTGCCAGCAGCCTTCGACCTACAGGTACCATGAACACTGAAGCTTTCTTT. This rearrangement joins TRBV7-8 to TRBJ1-1; possibly TRBD1 for D (5 bases). Trimming shortened V by 5 bases and J by 0 bases, and 19 bases separated the two germline ends. The CDR3 has 17 amino acids. Germline V gives CDR1 SGHVS, CDR2 FQNEAQ.

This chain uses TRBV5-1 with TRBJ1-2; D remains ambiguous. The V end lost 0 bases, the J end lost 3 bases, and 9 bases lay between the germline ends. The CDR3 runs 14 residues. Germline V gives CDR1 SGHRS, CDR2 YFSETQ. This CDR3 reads CASSLVDIDYGYTF. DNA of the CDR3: TGCGCCAGCAGCTTGGTTGACATTGACTATGGCTACACCTTC.